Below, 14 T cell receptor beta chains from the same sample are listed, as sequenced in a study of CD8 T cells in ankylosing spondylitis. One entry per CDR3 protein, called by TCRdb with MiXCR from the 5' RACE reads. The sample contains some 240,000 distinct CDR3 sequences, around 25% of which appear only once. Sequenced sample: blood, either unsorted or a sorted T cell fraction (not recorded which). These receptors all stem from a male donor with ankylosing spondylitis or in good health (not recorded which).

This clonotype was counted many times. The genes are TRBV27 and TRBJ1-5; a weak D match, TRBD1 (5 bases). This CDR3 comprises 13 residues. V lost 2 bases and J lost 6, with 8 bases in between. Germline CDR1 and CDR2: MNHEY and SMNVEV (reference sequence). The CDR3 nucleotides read TGTGCCAGCAGTTTAGCGGGGGGTCAGCCCCAGCATTTT. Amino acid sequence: CASSLAGGQPQHF.

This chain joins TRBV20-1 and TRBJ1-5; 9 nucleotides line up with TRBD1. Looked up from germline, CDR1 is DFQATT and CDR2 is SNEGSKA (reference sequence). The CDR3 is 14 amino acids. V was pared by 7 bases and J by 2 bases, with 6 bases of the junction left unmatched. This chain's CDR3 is CSVMTGGGNQPQHF. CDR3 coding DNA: TGCAGTGTCATGACAGGGGGAGGCAATCAGCCCCAGCATTTT.

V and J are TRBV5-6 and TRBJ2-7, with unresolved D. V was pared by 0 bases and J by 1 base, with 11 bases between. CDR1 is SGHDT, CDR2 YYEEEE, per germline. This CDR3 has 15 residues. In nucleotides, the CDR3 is TGTGCCAGCAGCTTGGGACTTTCGGGTTCCTACGAGCAGTACTTC. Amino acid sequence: CASSLGLSGSYEQYF.

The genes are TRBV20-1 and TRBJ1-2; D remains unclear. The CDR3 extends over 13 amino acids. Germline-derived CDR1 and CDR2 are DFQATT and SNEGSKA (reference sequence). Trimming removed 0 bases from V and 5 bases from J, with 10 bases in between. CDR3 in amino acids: CSAREGFGYGYTF. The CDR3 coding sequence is TGCAGTGCTAGAGAAGGGTTCGGGTATGGCTACACCTTC.

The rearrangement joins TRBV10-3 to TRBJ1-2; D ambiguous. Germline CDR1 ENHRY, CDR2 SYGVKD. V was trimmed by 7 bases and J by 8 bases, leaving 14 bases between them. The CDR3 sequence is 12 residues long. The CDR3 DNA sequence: TGTGCCATCACCTGGCCTTCGGGGGGCTACACCTTC. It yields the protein CAITWPSGGYTF.

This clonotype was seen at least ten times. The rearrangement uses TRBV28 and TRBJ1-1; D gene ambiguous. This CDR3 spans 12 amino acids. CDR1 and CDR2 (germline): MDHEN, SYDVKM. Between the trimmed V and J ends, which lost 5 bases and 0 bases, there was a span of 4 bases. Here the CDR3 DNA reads TGTGCCAGCAGTGAACTGAACACTGAAGCTTTCTTT. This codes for CASSELNTEAFF.

The CDR3 loop is CAWSVGGETQYF. DNA of the CDR3: TGTGCCTGGAGTGTGGGAGGAGAGACCCAGTACTTC. The chain recombines TRBV30 with TRBJ2-5; weak D call: TRBD2 (6 bases). V was pared by 0 bases and J by 4 bases, with 6 bases between. CDR1 and CDR2 from the germline V gene are GTSNPN and SVGIG (reference sequence). The CDR3 is 12 residues long.

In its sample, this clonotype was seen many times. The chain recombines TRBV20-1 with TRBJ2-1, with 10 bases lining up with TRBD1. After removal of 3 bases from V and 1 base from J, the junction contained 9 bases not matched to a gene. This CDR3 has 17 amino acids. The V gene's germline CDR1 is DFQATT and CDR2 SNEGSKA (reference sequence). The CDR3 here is CSARGQGRRMSYNEQFF. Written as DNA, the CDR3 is TGCAGTGCTAGGGGACAGGGGCGACGGATGTCCTACAATGAGCAGTTCTTC.

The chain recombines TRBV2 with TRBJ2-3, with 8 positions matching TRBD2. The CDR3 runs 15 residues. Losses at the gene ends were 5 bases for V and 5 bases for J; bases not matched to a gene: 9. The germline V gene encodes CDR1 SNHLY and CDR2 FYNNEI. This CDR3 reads CASSYGGLAEDTQYF. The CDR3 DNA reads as TGTGCCAGCAGTTACGGCGGACTAGCTGAAGATACGCAGTATTTT.

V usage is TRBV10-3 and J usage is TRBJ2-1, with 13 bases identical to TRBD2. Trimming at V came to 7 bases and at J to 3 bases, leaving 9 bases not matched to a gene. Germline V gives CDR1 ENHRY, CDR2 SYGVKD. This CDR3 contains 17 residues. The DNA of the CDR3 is TGTGCCATCACTGGGACTAGCGGGATCTTTGGCTACAATGAGCAGTTCTTC. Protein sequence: CAITGTSGIFGYNEQFF.

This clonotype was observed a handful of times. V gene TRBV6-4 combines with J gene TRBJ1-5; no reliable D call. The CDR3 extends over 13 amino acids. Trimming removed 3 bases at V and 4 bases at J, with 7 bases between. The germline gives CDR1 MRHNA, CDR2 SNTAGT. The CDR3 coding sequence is TGTGCCAGCAGTGAAGGGTGGAATCAGCCCCAGCATTTT. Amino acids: CASSEGWNQPQHF.

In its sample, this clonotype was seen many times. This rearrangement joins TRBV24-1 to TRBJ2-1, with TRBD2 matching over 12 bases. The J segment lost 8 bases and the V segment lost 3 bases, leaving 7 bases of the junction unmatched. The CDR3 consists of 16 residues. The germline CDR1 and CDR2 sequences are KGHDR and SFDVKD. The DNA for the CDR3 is TGTGCCACCAGTGATCCCGGGACTAGCGGGTCCTATGAGCAGTTCTTC. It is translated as CATSDPGTSGSYEQFF.

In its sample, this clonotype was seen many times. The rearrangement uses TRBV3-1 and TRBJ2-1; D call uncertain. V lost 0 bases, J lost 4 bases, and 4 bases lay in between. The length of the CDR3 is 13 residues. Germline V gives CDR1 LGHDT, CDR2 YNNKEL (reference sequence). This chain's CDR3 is CASSQDGYNEQFF. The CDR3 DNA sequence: TGTGCCAGCAGCCAAGACGGATACAATGAGCAGTTCTTC.

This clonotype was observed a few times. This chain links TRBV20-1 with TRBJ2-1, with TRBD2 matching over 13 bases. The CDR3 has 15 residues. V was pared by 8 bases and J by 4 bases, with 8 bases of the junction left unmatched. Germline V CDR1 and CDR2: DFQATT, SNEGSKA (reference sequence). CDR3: CSPLTSGGTYNEQFF. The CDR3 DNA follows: TGCAGTCCCCTGACTAGCGGGGGGACTTACAATGAGCAGTTCTTC.